This is a list of T cell receptor beta chains from one sample in a study of CD8+ T cells in alopecia areata. Sequenced by immunoSEQ multiplex PCR; TCRdb stores in-frame clones only, minus some. The sample consists of 150,000 to 200,000 clones, approximately 60% of them appearing once. The sample was CD4+ T cells sorted from blood. These receptors came from a human donor in good health. Both conserved end residues are part of each CDR3. The order of the fields is V gene, D gene, J gene, clone size, CDR3 DNA, CDR3 protein. The D gene is left open where the match is weak. Only some rows state a clone size, as once, few, many or a class for expanded clones.

>TRBV14|NA|TRBJ2-5|NA
TGTGCCAGCAGCCAAGAGTCTCCGGGACTGTACCAAGAGACCCAGTACTTC
CASSQESPGLYQETQYF
>TRBV7-9|TRBD2|TRBJ2-2|NA
TGTGCCAGCAGGGAACCGGGACTAGCGGGAGTTGCTTACACCGGGGAGCTGTTTTTT
CASREPGLAGVAYTGELFF
>TRBV15|NA|TRBJ2-3|few
TGTGCCACCAGCAGAGATCTAACAGATACGCAGTATTTT
CATSRDLTDTQYF
>TRBV2|NA|TRBJ2-2|NA
TGTGCCAGCAGTGATCTGACCGGGGAGCTGTTTTTT
CASSDLTGELFF
>TRBV29-1|NA|TRBJ2-7|NA
TGCAGCGTTGGCCTTTCAACAGGCGCAACCTACGAGCAGTACTTC
CSVGLSTGATYEQYF
>TRBV11-2|NA|TRBJ1-1|NA
TGTGCCAGCAGGCCCATCCCCGGGACATCGAGGAGCACTGAAGCTTTCTTT
CASRPIPGTSRSTEAFF
>TRBV29-1|NA|TRBJ2-1|few
TGCAGCGTTCGGATCAACAATGAGCAGTTCTTC
CSVRINNEQFF
>TRBV6-5|TRBD1|TRBJ1-1|once
TGTGCCAGCAGTTTTAACAGGGGGCCTGAAGCTTTCTTT
CASSFNRGPEAFF
>TRBV5-1|TRBD2|TRBJ2-1|NA
TGCGCCAGCAGCGCGGGACTAGCGGGAGGAGTACGCGAGCAGTTCTTC
CASSAGLAGGVREQFF
>TRBV5-6|NA|TRBJ2-3|NA
TGTGCCAGCAGCTTGGGGCAGGCCAGCACAGATACGCAGTATTTT
CASSLGQASTDTQYF
>TRBV6-5|NA|TRBJ1-3|few
TGTGCCAGCAGTTACGGCGGGACATACTCTGGAAACACCATATATTTT
CASSYGGTYSGNTIYF
>TRBV29-1|NA|TRBJ1-2|NA
TGCAGCGTTGAAGATCGACAGGACGGTGGCTATGGCTACACCTTC
CSVEDRQDGGYGYTF
>TRBV9|TRBD1|TRBJ1-1|NA
TGTGCCAGCAGCGTGGGACAGCGGGACACTGAAGCTTTCTTT
CASSVGQRDTEAFF
>TRBV25-1|TRBD2|TRBJ2-1|few
TGTGCCAGCAGTGAGCGAGCGGGAGCGCACAATGAGCAGTTCTTC
CASSERAGAHNEQFF
>TRBV6-5|NA|TRBJ2-6|once
TGTGCCAGCAGTAGATACTCTGGGGCCAACGTCCTGACTTTC
CASSRYSGANVLTF
>TRBV29-1|TRBD2|TRBJ2-1|NA
TGCACCATGCGGACTAGTAGTAATGAGCAGTTCTTC
CTMRTSSNEQFF
>TRBV7-7|TRBD1|TRBJ2-7|few
TGTGCTAGCAGCCGAGGGGCAGGGGGCGAGTACGAGCAGTACTTC
CASSRGAGGEYEQYF
>TRBV19|NA|TRBJ2-5|NA
TGTGCCAGTAGTCGGGGGTACCAAGAGACCCAGTACTTC
CASSRGYQETQYF
>TRBV4-1|NA|TRBJ1-5|NA
TGCGCCAGCAGCCAGAAGGAGCTTAAGGGGGGCAATCAGCCCCAGCATTTT
CASSQKELKGGNQPQHF
>TRBV11-2|NA|TRBJ1-2|NA
TGTGCCAGCAGCTTAGCCGCTCCCTATGGCTACACCTTC
CASSLAAPYGYTF
>TRBV29-1|TRBD2|TRBJ2-3|once
TGCAGCGTTGGGCTAGCGGGAGGATGGGATACGCAGTATTTT
CSVGLAGGWDTQYF
>TRBV19|NA|TRBJ2-7|few
TGTGCCAGTAGTATCGCGGTAGGGCAGGCGTACGAGCAGTACTTC
CASSIAVGQAYEQYF
>TRBV28|TRBD1|TRBJ2-7|NA
TGTGCCAGCAGAGGGGCCGGGACAGGGACCTACGAGCAGTACTTC
CASRGAGTGTYEQYF
>TRBV18|TRBD2|TRBJ2-1|few
TGTGCCAGCTCACCAATCAAGGGAGCGAGCGGGAGTAACAATGAGCAGTTCTTC
CASSPIKGASGSNNEQFF
>TRBV28|NA|TRBJ2-7|NA
TGTGCGACCCGGGACTCAGTGTACGAGCAGTACTTC
CATRDSVYEQYF
>TRBV6-6|NA|TRBJ2-3|NA
TGTGCCAGCAGCTGGACAGTCGATACGCAGTATTTT
CASSWTVDTQYF
>TRBV6-5|NA|TRBJ1-4|NA
TGTGCCAGCAGGAGAAATGAAAAACTGTTTTTT
CASRRNEKLFF
>TRBV29-1|NA|TRBJ2-2|NA
TGCAGCGTTGAGGAGCAGGTTAGGACCGGGGAGCTGTTTTTT
CSVEEQVRTGELFF
>TRBV29-1|TRBD2|TRBJ2-1|few
TGCAGCGTGGGAGGGCAACAAAGTTCCTACAATGAGCAGTTCTTC
CSVGGQQSSYNEQFF
>TRBV29-1|TRBD1|TRBJ1-1|once
TGCAGCGTCGCATTCGGGGGGACAGGGGGAAAATCGCGAACTGAAGCTTTCTTT
CSVAFGGTGGKSRTEAFF
>TRBV29-1|NA|TRBJ2-6|NA
TGCAGCGTTGAAGATCGTGGGGACAGCGGGCAAGGGAGGGCCAACGTCCTGACTTTC
CSVEDRGDSGQGRANVLTF
>TRBV29-1|NA|TRBJ2-1|NA
TGCAGCGCCCCGGTAGGAGTCTACAATGAGCAGTTCTTC
CSAPVGVYNEQFF
>TRBV10-3|NA|TRBJ2-7|NA
TGTGCCATCAGTGATCTCAGCTACGAGCAGTACTTC
CAISDLSYEQYF
>TRBV7-3|NA|TRBJ2-1|NA
TGTGCCAGCGCCACAGAGGGCGATGAGCAGTTCTTC
CASATEGDEQFF
>TRBV5-1|NA|TRBJ2-1|few
TGCGCCAGCAGCGCTGGGACACTATCAGAGCAGTTCTTC
CASSAGTLSEQFF
>TRBV6-5|NA|TRBJ2-3|NA
TGTGCCAGCACCCTTAGAGAGTCAGGCACAGATACGCAGTATTTT
CASTLRESGTDTQYF
>TRBV6-6|NA|TRBJ2-7|NA
TGTGCCAGCAGGGGTGGTACTTCACCCTACGAGCAGTACTTC
CASRGGTSPYEQYF
>TRBV29-1|TRBD1|TRBJ2-7|few
TGCAGCGTTGCCTACCCCCGGGGGACAGGGGCCTACGAGCAGTACTTC
CSVAYPRGTGAYEQYF
>TRBV19|NA|TRBJ1-1|NA
TGTGCCAGTAGTAGAAACACGGCATTCGAAGCTTTCTTT
CASSRNTAFEAFF
>TRBV2|NA|TRBJ2-1|NA
TGTGCCAGCAGTGTTCGGGTCAGCTCCTACAATGAGCAGTTCTTC
CASSVRVSSYNEQFF
>TRBV10-3|NA|TRBJ2-3|NA
TGTGCCATCAGCGATCACACAGATACGCAGTATTTT
CAISDHTDTQYF
>TRBV5-4|NA|TRBJ1-1|few
TGTGCCAGCAGCCGATCGACAGTCTTCACTGAAGCTTTCTTT
CASSRSTVFTEAFF
>TRBV5-6|NA|TRBJ2-3|NA
TGTGCCAGCAGCCTTCAAGGAGATGGGCAGTATTTT
CASSLQGDGQYF
>TRBV2|NA|TRBJ2-6|NA
TGTGCCAGCTATTCTGGGGGTTTTGCTGGGGCCAACGTCCTGACTTTC
CASYSGGFAGANVLTF
>TRBV5-4|NA|TRBJ1-2|NA
TGTGCCAGCAGTTACCAATGGACGGGAAGGGGTACTAACTATGGCTACACCTTC
CASSYQWTGRGTNYGYTF
>TRBV15|TRBD2|TRBJ2-1|few
TGTGCCACCAGCATAACCGGGACTAGAAGCCATGAGCAGTTCTTC
CATSITGTRSHEQFF
>TRBV5-4|NA|TRBJ1-3|few
TGTGCCAGCAGCTTGGGTACAGACTCTGGAAACACCATATATTTT
CASSLGTDSGNTIYF